The text below deals with one T cell receptor beta chain. Its antigen is not identified. The entry originates in a study of early T cells in non-severe SARS-CoV-2 infection. Looking at the study overall: Unsorted whole blood bulk RNA was sequenced, with unpaired chains. Overall study results and limits: Matching results from VDJdb favored anti-spike CD8 responses, leaving private and CD4 specificities undetected.

As part of library construction, unique molecular identifiers were attached to individual cDNA molecules. MiXCR, applied by TCRdb to the 5' RACE reads, yields one record per CDR3 protein. The repertoire holds 45,000 to 55,000 distinct CDR3 sequences, roughly 6.5% seen once, with roughly 3.9% in the top ten. In germline, CDR1 is WNHNN, CDR2 SYGVQD (reference sequence). V shed 5 bases and J shed 7 bases, with 12 bases lying between them. This CDR3 has 13 residues. The sample taken for sequencing was whole blood. The sequence came from an adult who was a healthcare worker with PCR-confirmed SARS-CoV-2 infection or an uninfected control (not recorded which). The chain links TRBV10-1 to TRBJ2-4, with D perhaps TRBD2 (6 bases). CDR3 sequence: CASSSSGGNIQYF. In DNA, the CDR3 is TGCGCCAGCAGTTCGAGTGGAGGGAACATTCAGTACTTC.